This is a list of T cell receptor beta chains from one sample in a study of T cell repertoires in cytomegalovirus infection. TCRdb used MiXCR to reprocess the reads, holding one entry per CDR3 protein. This sample has fewer than 200,000 distinct CDR3 sequences; roughly a fifth occur once, and the top ten carry approximately 3%. Material: PBMCs. The receptors shown here come from a human donor in good health (CMV status not recorded). Some clones in this sample may be carry-over from other donors' samples. CDR3s include the opening cysteine and the closing phenylalanine or tryptophan. D genes are given only for firm matches. Clone size appears in some rows only: once, few, many, or a class for an expanded clone.

abundance	d_gene	v_gene	j_gene	CDR3aa	CDR3nt
.	.	TRBV2	TRBJ2-7	CASLAPELQSYEQYF	TGTGCCAGCCTTGCCCCGGAGTTACAGTCCTACGAGCAGTACTTC
few	.	TRBV12-3/TRBV12-4	TRBJ1-2	CASNSRKLANYGYTF	TGTGCCAGCAACTCGCGGAAACTCGCTAACTATGGCTACACCTTC
.	TRBD2	TRBV6-2/TRBV6-3	TRBJ2-1	CASGQRGYNEQFF	TGTGCCAGCGGCCAGCGGGGTTACAATGAGCAGTTCTTC
few	TRBD2	TRBV7-6	TRBJ2-7	CASSLVPSGRSGNEQYF	TGTGCCAGCAGCTTAGTACCTAGCGGGAGGTCGGGGAACGAGCAGTACTTC
.	TRBD2	TRBV12-3/TRBV12-4	TRBJ2-1	CASSQTSGSNSEQFF	TGTGCCAGCAGCCAGACTAGCGGGAGTAATAGTGAGCAGTTCTTC
few	.	TRBV28	TRBJ1-5	CASSLENNQPQHF	TGTGCCAGCAGTCTGGAGAACAATCAGCCCCAGCATTTT
few	.	TRBV6-5	TRBJ2-7	CASSYSLGLGEQYF	TGTGCCAGCAGTTATTCGTTAGGGTTAGGAGAGCAGTACTTC
many	.	TRBV7-6	TRBJ2-7	CASSLALGVGEQYF	TGTGCCAGCAGCTTAGCTCTAGGGGTGGGCGAGCAGTACTTC
.	TRBD2	TRBV15	TRBJ2-3	CATSRDGSGGGHDTQYF	TGTGCCACCAGCAGAGATGGGTCCGGGGGAGGGCACGATACGCAGTATTTT
.	.	TRBV6-6	TRBJ2-3	CASSYSLSRTDTQYF	TGTGCCAGCAGTTACTCTCTTAGTCGCACAGATACGCAGTATTTT
.	.	TRBV6-5	TRBJ1-5	CASSRRQSSNQPQHF	TGTGCCAGCAGTCGCCGACAGAGTAGCAATCAGCCCCAGCATTTT
.	.	TRBV5-1	TRBJ2-6	CASSPSGPGANVLTF	TGCGCCAGCAGCCCGTCGGGGCCCGGGGCCAACGTCCTGACTTTC
many	.	TRBV25-1	TRBJ2-7	CASSHGGGSYEQYF	TGTGCCAGCAGCCACGGAGGGGGGTCCTACGAGCAGTACTTC
.	TRBD2	TRBV28	TRBJ2-1	CASSPPGLAHNNEQFF	TGTGCCAGCAGTCCGCCGGGACTAGCGCATAACAATGAGCAGTTCTTC
.	.	TRBV19	TRBJ2-1	CASSTGIEAYNEQFF	TGTGCCAGTAGTACAGGGATTGAGGCTTACAATGAGCAGTTCTTC
few	.	TRBV6-2/TRBV6-3	TRBJ2-1	CASRRGHNEQFF	TGTGCCAGCAGGCGGGGTCACAATGAGCAGTTCTTC
few	TRBD1	TRBV6-1	TRBJ1-5	CASRRTGRNQPQHF	TGTGCCAGCAGAAGGACAGGGAGGAATCAGCCCCAGCATTTT
few	TRBD2	TRBV20-1	TRBJ2-3	CSAQTSGNTQYF	TGCAGTGCTCAAACTAGCGGGAATACGCAGTATTTT
many	.	TRBV7-8	TRBJ1-5	CASSLGVGSNQPQHF	TGTGCCAGCAGCTTAGGGGTAGGGAGCAATCAGCCCCAGCATTTT
many	.	TRBV7-8	TRBJ1-2	CASSFGDSNYGYTF	TGTGCCAGCAGCTTCGGCGATTCTAACTATGGCTACACCTTC
few	TRBD2	TRBV11-2	TRBJ2-1	CASSSRLAGAGNEQFF	TGTGCCAGCAGCTCCAGACTAGCGGGAGCGGGCAATGAGCAGTTCTTC
few	TRBD2	TRBV7-6	TRBJ2-5	CASSPAGRGRETQYF	TGTGCCAGCAGCCCAGCGGGGCGGGGAAGGGAGACCCAGTACTTC
.	.	TRBV15	TRBJ2-7	CATSRGSAPSYEQYF	TGTGCCACCAGCAGAGGTTCGGCTCCAAGCTACGAGCAGTACTTC
.	.	TRBV5-5	TRBJ2-2	CASSFQGKTNTGELFF	TGTGCCAGCAGCTTTCAGGGGAAGACGAACACCGGGGAGCTGTTTTTT
.	.	TRBV11-2	TRBJ1-2	CASSLSPRGDNYGYTF	TGTGCCAGCAGCCTCTCCCCCCGGGGGGATAACTATGGCTACACCTTC
.	TRBD2	TRBV3-1	TRBJ2-2	CASTPRGDTGELFF	TGTGCCAGCACCCCTCGGGGGGACACCGGGGAGCTGTTTTTT
many	.	TRBV7-8	TRBJ2-3	CASSLSPTPDTQYF	TGTGCCAGCAGCTTATCCCCTACGCCAGATACGCAGTATTTT
.	.	TRBV5-6	TRBJ1-1	CASSLGVLDPEAFF	TGTGCCAGCAGCTTGGGGGTTTTGGATCCTGAAGCTTTCTTT
.	TRBD1	TRBV2	TRBJ2-3	CASSIQGEGTDTQYF	TGTGCCAGCAGTATCCAGGGGGAAGGCACAGATACGCAGTATTTT
few	.	TRBV7-8	TRBJ2-2	CASSYSPYTGELFF	TGTGCCAGCAGTTACTCTCCGTACACCGGGGAGCTGTTTTTT
few	.	TRBV7-2	TRBJ2-3	CASSLDGYTDTQYF	TGTGCCAGCAGCTTAGACGGATACACAGATACGCAGTATTTT
.	.	TRBV10-3	TRBJ2-7	CAISIKHSSYEQYF	TGTGCCATCAGTATCAAACACAGCTCCTACGAGCAGTACTTC
.	.	TRBV2	TRBJ2-3	CASRLGTEQSTDTQYF	TGTGCCAGCCGTCTGGGGACTGAACAGAGCACAGATACGCAGTATTTT
.	.	TRBV7-3	TRBJ2-6	CASSQTGANVLTF	TGTGCCAGCAGCCAGACTGGGGCCAACGTCCTGACTTTC
few	.	TRBV12-3/TRBV12-4	TRBJ2-6	CASSSRTVSGANVLTF	TGTGCCAGCAGTTCAAGGACAGTTTCTGGGGCCAACGTCCTGACTTTC
few	.	TRBV2	TRBJ2-1	CASSERRVMGNEQFF	TGTGCCAGCAGTGAACGGAGGGTAATGGGTAATGAGCAGTTCTTC
few	.	TRBV7-7	TRBJ2-1	CASSPAAGVYNEQFF	TGTGCTAGCAGTCCGGCGGCAGGGGTCTACAATGAGCAGTTCTTC
many	TRBD1	TRBV7-2	TRBJ2-5	CASSSRPGQDQETQYF	TGTGCCAGCAGCTCTCGACCGGGACAGGACCAAGAGACCCAGTACTTC
many	TRBD2	TRBV7-6	TRBJ2-7	CASSPQTSGSQQYF	TGTGCCAGCAGCCCCCAGACTAGCGGGAGTCAGCAGTACTTC
.	TRBD1	TRBV6-6	TRBJ2-2	CASSYSMFGTGENTGELFF	TGTGCCAGCAGTTACTCGATGTTCGGGACAGGGGAAAACACCGGGGAGCTGTTTTTT
.	TRBD2	TRBV6-6	TRBJ2-5	CASSYSQGAGAETQYF	TGTGCCAGCAGTTACTCCCAAGGAGCGGGAGCAGAGACCCAGTACTTC
.	.	TRBV20-1	TRBJ1-2	CSATGREPGGYTF	TGCAGTGCTACCGGACGGGAGCCGGGAGGCTACACCTTC